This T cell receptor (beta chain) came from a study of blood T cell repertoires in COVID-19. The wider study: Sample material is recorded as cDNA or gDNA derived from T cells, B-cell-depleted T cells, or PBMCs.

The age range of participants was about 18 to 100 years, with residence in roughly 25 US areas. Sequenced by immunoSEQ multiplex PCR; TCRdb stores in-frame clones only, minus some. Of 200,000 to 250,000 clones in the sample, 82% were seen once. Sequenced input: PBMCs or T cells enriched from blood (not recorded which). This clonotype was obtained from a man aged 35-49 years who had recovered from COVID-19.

DNA for the CDR3: TGTGCCAGCAGCTTAGCACCAGCCAGCGGAGGCGGGGAGCTGTTTTTT. Amino acid sequence: CASSLAPASGGGELFF. The chain couples TRBV7-6 to TRBJ2-2; TRBD2 is a possible D gene (5 bases). Germline V lookup: CDR1 SGHVS, CDR2 FNYEAQ. V was trimmed by 0 bases and J by 7 bases, leaving 15 bases between them. There are 16 residues in the CDR3.